Listed here is a single T cell receptor beta chain. This clonotype showed up just a few times. What antigen it recognizes has not been identified. The input lacks base qualities; no much larger clone sits a single base away. V lost 0 bases and J lost 8 bases; the stretch between them is 8 bases long. Based on the germline V gene, the CDR1 and CDR2 sequences are SGHDT and YYEEEE. There are 12 amino acids in the CDR3, from cysteine to phenylalanine inclusive. Kept here is only the CDR3 DNA, which spans 36 bases and is read in frame from base 1. The sample originates from a study of T-cell memory formation after mild COVID-19 (TCRdb year 2021). Looking at the study overall: TCR sequence clusters from the two donors were found to be largely donor specific. Two young, previously healthy adult volunteers, one female and one male, were included in the cohort. Longitudinal TCRalpha and TCRbeta repertoire sequencing tracked T-cell clones expanding and contracting after mild COVID-19 in two donors.

TCRdb names Illumina NovaSeq 6000 as the instrument used. TCRalpha and TCRbeta cDNA libraries were constructed by 5'RACE with constant-segment primers, with sample barcodes and unique molecular identifiers being introduced. Trizol reagent was used to extract RNA from every sample. Libraries were amplified in two PCR steps, with a second sample barcode and Illumina TruSeq adapters added in the second step. Sequencing of libraries was performed on an Illumina NovaSeq with 2 x 150 bp paired-end reads. The source study handled its data this way. Reads were demultiplexed and collapsed into UMI-guided consensus sequences with migec v1.2.7. Using mixcr v2.1.11, UMI consensuses were aligned to TRA and TRB V and J templates and then assembled into clonotypes. Clonotypes were classified as expanded or contracted when called significant by both edgeR and NoisET, with noise models trained on biological replicates. For edgeR calls, the cutoffs were a false discovery rate-adjusted p below 0.01 and a log2 fold-change threshold of 1. As an exploratory analysis of dynamics, max-normalized trajectories of the 1000 most abundant clonotypes were examined by PCA with hierarchical clustering. Separately sequenced CD4+ and CD8+ repertoires were used to assign the CD4 or CD8 phenotype of responding clones. The public reads were reprocessed in TCRdb via fastp at Q25 and MiXCR, keeping in-frame beta chains. Each CDR3 protein appears once, grouped with its most common genes and DNA. TCRdb's processing, not the authors' own work, is the source of the V and J calls. Present in this sample are roughly 450,000 distinct CDR3 sequences, approximately 18% of which were seen just once. Together, the top ten hold about 12% of the sample.

Ficoll-Paque density gradient centrifugation was the method used to isolate PBMCs. Results and caveats for the whole study, not just this receptor: Only a couple of mild cases were covered in the study, and larger cohorts including severe cases with pre-infection samples were considered necessary. Contracting CD4+ clones appeared mostly in the CM and EM memory subsets, whereas CD8+ clones were enriched in EMRA. SARS-CoV-2 specificity of the second-wave clones peaking on day 37 was not confirmed. Some responding clones were detected in pre-infection memory, which suggested that pre-existing cross-reactive memory T cells had joined the SARS-CoV-2 response. Balanced CD4/CD8 phenotypes were observed for clones contracting from day 15 to 85, whereas a bias towards CD4+ was observed for a second wave of clones expanding from day 15 to 37.

This receptor chain uses TRBV5-6 and TRBJ1-1; TRBD1 might be the D gene, on 6 matching bases. This sequence originates from an adult woman who had mild COVID-19 (a few samples of this study predate the infection). The sample titles of this study are shuffled in the database, so cell type and time point are left out; the donor was told from shared clones. Sequenced sample: PBMCs or a T cell subset sorted from them (not recorded which). This receptor carries the CDR3 CASSLATGEAFF. The DNA is TGTGCCAGCAGCTTGGCCACAGGGGAAGCTTTCTTT.